These 16 T cell receptor beta chains came from one sample sequenced in a study. TCRdb analysed the 5' RACE reads with MiXCR anew, one entry per CDR3 protein. The sample has approximately 8,800 distinct CDR3 sequences; about 40% are singletons. The sequenced sample was tumor-infiltrating memory CD4+ T cells sorted from the breast tumor. Subset defined: memory CD4+ T cells, CD4+CD45RO+CD25-. The receptors derive from a female donor with breast cancer.

This clonotype was seen many times. In nucleotides, the CDR3 is TGTGCCAGCAGTTACTCGAGGGGGTGCGAGCAGTACTTC. It specifies CASSYSRGCEQYF. The chain is built from TRBV6-5 and TRBJ2-7; a possible D gene is TRBD1 (6 bases). The length of the CDR3 is 13 residues. Per the germline V gene, CDR1 is MNHEY and CDR2 is SVGAGI. With 0 bases removed from V and 6 bases from J, the gap between germline ends came to 9 bases.

This chain uses TRBV30 with TRBJ2-3; 9 bases are a match to TRBD2. The CDR3 length is 15 residues. CDR1 GTSNPN and CDR2 SVGIG come from the germline V gene (reference sequence). Unmatched junction bases numbered 4, after V lost 0 bases and J lost 3 bases. The CDR3 DNA follows: TGTGCCTGGAGTGTAATTAGCGGGAGAACAGATACGCAGTATTTT. Amino acids: CAWSVISGRTDTQYF.

Remarks on this clonotype: Since the CDR3 does not end with the conserved phenylalanine or tryptophan, this likely comes from a read error. Because the CDR3's place on the DNA is in doubt, the DNA is left out and the CDR3 is given as listed by TCRdb. V usage is TRBV12-2 and J usage is TRBJ1-3. TRBV12-2 is assigned pseudogene status. The CDR3 region is 15 residues in length, termini included. CDR3 loop: CASRSIKTGGNTIYL.

This clonotype is termed medium-sized. The J gene is TRBJ2-1, the V gene TRBV11-1; 7 positions match TRBD2. V trimming: 1 base; J trimming: 5 bases; junction bases outside the gene matches: 5. The CDR3 has 15 amino acids. The V gene's germline CDR1 is SGHAT and CDR2 FQDESV (reference sequence). The CDR3 sequence: CASSLGRRGDNEQFF. The CDR3 bases are TGTGCCAGCAGCTTAGGACGCCGGGGGGACAATGAGCAGTTCTTC.

V usage is TRBV5-4 and J usage is TRBJ1-5; 7 nucleotides match TRBD1. Germline values: CDR1 SGHNT, CDR2 YYREEE (reference sequence). V was clipped by 4 bases and J by 3 bases; unmatched bases: 4. The CDR3 has 14 amino acids. CDR3 in DNA: TGTGCCAGCAGCGACGGGACAGTCAATCAGCCCCAGCATTTT. It is translated as CASSDGTVNQPQHF.

The sample holds many counts of this clonotype. V gene TRBV4-2 combines with J gene TRBJ2-1; 11 bases map to TRBD2. This CDR3 contains 16 residues. Trimming at V came to 1 base and at J to 5 bases, leaving 4 bases not matched to a gene. Germline CDR1 is LGHNA and CDR2 is YNFKEQ. As DNA, the CDR3 is TGTGCCAGCAGCCAAGGGGTAGCGGGAGGGAACAATGAGCAGTTCTTC. This codes for CASSQGVAGGNNEQFF.

The CDR3 coding sequence is TGTGCCAGCAGCCCCAAGACCCAGAGGGCGTCTTACCACGAGCAGTACTTC. This sequence encodes CASSPKTQRASYHEQYF. The genes are TRBV5-7 and TRBJ2-7, with D tentatively TRBD2 (5 bases). TRBV5-7 is placed among ORFs of uncertain function. The CDR3 is 17 amino acids. V was trimmed by 4 bases and J by 5 bases, leaving 25 bases between them.

In its sample, this clonotype was seen once. Given a much more abundant clone one base away, this may be a read error. This chain links TRBV19 with TRBJ2-3; 7 bases align to TRBD2. The CDR3 loop spans 15 amino acids. J lost 0 bases, V lost 5 bases, and 5 bases had no gene match. Germline CDR1 LNHDA, CDR2 SQIVND (reference sequence). CDR3 residues: CASSLGLPSTDTQYF. The CDR3, as DNA: TGTGCCAGTAGTTTGGGACTACCAAGCACAGATACGCAGTATTTT.

By share of the sample, this clonotype is medium-sized (0.01 to 0.1%). This chain links TRBV5-4 with TRBJ1-2; possibly TRBD1 for D (6 bases). CDR1 SGHNT and CDR2 YYREEE come from the germline V gene (reference sequence). The CDR3 runs 16 residues. V shed 2 bases and J shed 2 bases, with 16 bases lying between them. The CDR3 DNA reads TGTGCCAGCAGCTTCCCCGGGGGGCCGAAGAACTATGGCTACACCTTC. Amino acids: CASSFPGGPKNYGYTF.

To note about this clonotype: Sequence at one end of the junction differs from germline and may be a read error. The chain employs TRBV5-7 and TRBJ2-7; TRBD1 matches 8 bases. TRBV5-7 is marked as an open reading frame, function uncertain. CDR3 size: 17 residues. CDR3 in DNA: TGTGCCAGCAGCCCCAAGACTCAGGGGGCGTCTTACTACGAGCGGTACTTC. Protein: CASSPKTQGASYYERYF.

In this sample, this clonotype turned up many times. This chain joins TRBV6-5 and TRBJ2-3; 13 bases fit TRBD2. CDR3 size: 18 residues. CDR1 is MNHEY, CDR2 SVGAGI, per germline. Losses at the gene ends were 0 bases for V and 2 bases for J; bases not matched to a gene: 5. As DNA, the CDR3 is TGTGCCAGCAGTTACTCTCGCGGACTAGCGGGAGACACAGATACGCAGTATTTT. It translates to CASSYSRGLAGDTDTQYF.

This clonotype was recorded many times. The chain couples TRBV3-1 to TRBJ1-1, with D tentatively TRBD1 (5 bases). This CDR3 is 19 amino acids long. CDR1 is LGHDT, CDR2 YNNKEL, per germline (reference sequence). V shed 1 base and J shed 4 bases, with 25 bases lying between them. CDR3 region: CASSQGGLLFRDGSTEAFF. The CDR3 DNA reads TGTGCCAGCAGCCAAGGAGGACTTCTGTTTAGGGACGGGAGCACTGAAGCTTTCTTT.

CDR3 protein: CASSQGQAREAQHF. CDR3 DNA: TGCGCCAGCAGCCAGGGACAGGCGAGAGAAGCCCAGCATTTT. The chain employs TRBV4-1 and TRBJ1-5; TRBD1 matches at 8 bases. With 3 bases clipped from V and 11 bases from J, the junction kept 9 bases outside the gene matches. CDR3 length: 14 residues. Germline loops: CDR1 MGHRA, CDR2 YSYEKL.

The chain couples TRBV6-1 to TRBJ1-2; 10 nucleotides align to TRBD1. This CDR3 has 16 residues. Trimming at V came to 0 bases and at J to 5 bases, leaving 6 bases not matched to a gene. The germline V gene has CDR1 MNHNS and CDR2 SASEGT. The CDR3 loop is CASSEAPTGGVYGYTF. Here the CDR3 DNA reads TGTGCCAGCAGTGAAGCCCCGACAGGGGGCGTTTATGGCTACACCTTC.

Ten or more counts support this clonotype. This chain connects TRBV12-3 or TRBV12-4 to TRBJ2-2; TRBD1 aligns across 8 bases. V was pared by 6 bases and J by 4 bases, with 7 bases of the junction left unmatched. The CDR3 runs 15 residues. The CDR3, as DNA: TGTGCCAGCAGAAGACAGGGGTCTGGCACCGGGGAGCTGTTTTTT. Protein: CASRRQGSGTGELFF.

The V and J genes are TRBV5-1 and TRBJ2-3; tentative D call: TRBD2 (5 bases). V shed 3 bases and J shed 3 bases, with 11 bases lying between them. This CDR3 comprises 14 residues. The germline gives CDR1 SGHRS, CDR2 YFSETQ. This CDR3 reads CASSSDPGTDTQYF. The CDR3 DNA sequence: TGCGCCAGCAGCTCGGACCCGGGGACAGATACGCAGTATTTT.